The rows below give T cell receptor beta chains drawn from one sample of a study of T cells in localized non-small cell lung cancer. This table comes from immunoSEQ multiplex PCR, and its TCRdb copy is limited to in-frame clones, with some not included. The sample shows roughly 34,000 clones, about four fifths of them seen only once. The specimen comprised peripheral blood, sampled before any cancer treatment. All receptors derive from a male donor aged 60 or over with stage II squamous cell lung carcinoma. The CDR3 runs from the conserved cysteine through the conserved F or W. D genes are given only for firm matches. Expanded clones get a size class; other rows say once, few or many, or leave the size out.

size: NA
V: TRBV7-9
D: NA
J: TRBJ2-5
length: 14
CDR3: CASSRGRDVETQYF
DNA: TGTGCCAGCAGCCGAGGACGGGATGTAGAGACCCAGTACTTC

size: few
V: TRBV10-3
D: NA
J: TRBJ1-1
length: 14
CDR3: CAISGGQVNTEAFF
DNA: TGTGCCATCAGTGGGGGTCAAGTGAACACTGAAGCTTTCTTT

size: once
V: TRBV27
D: NA
J: TRBJ1-1
length: 13
CDR3: CASSTNGNTEAFF
DNA: TGTGCCAGCAGTACTAACGGGAACACTGAAGCTTTCTTT

size: NA
V: TRBV7-8
D: NA
J: TRBJ2-7
length: 13
CDR3: CASSLEEGLVQYF
DNA: TGTGCCAGCAGCTTAGAGGAGGGACTTGTGCAGTACTTC

size: NA
V: TRBV19
D: NA
J: TRBJ1-3
length: 14
CDR3: CASRSQRSGNTIYF
DNA: TGTGCCAGTAGGTCCCAGCGCTCTGGAAACACCATATATTTT

size: NA
V: TRBV11-2
D: TRBD1
J: TRBJ1-1
length: 13
CDR3: CASSFTGGTEAFF
DNA: TGTGCCAGCAGCTTTACAGGGGGTACTGAAGCTTTCTTT

size: NA
V: TRBV5-1
D: NA
J: TRBJ2-1
length: 13
CDR3: CASTSGPVNEQFF
DNA: TGCGCCAGCACGTCAGGGCCCGTCAATGAGCAGTTCTTC

size: NA
V: TRBV1
D: NA
J: TRBJ2-5
length: 15
CDR3: CTSSQDLEGRETQYF
DNA: TGCACCAGCAGCCAAGATCTAGAGGGACGGGAGACCCAGTACTTC

size: NA
V: TRBV5-1
D: TRBD1
J: TRBJ2-7
length: 15
CDR3: CASSPDGQGAPEQYF
DNA: TGCGCCAGCAGCCCGGACGGACAGGGGGCTCCGGAGCAGTACTTC

size: NA
V: TRBV4-3
D: TRBD2
J: TRBJ2-5
length: 18
CDR3: CASRHLTSGRAPRETQYF
DNA: TGCGCCAGCAGACATCTTACTAGCGGGAGGGCCCCTCGGGAGACCCAGTACTTC

size: NA
V: TRBV27
D: NA
J: TRBJ2-2
length: 15
CDR3: CASSLVSVLAGELFF
DNA: TGTGCCAGCAGTTTAGTCTCTGTTCTCGCCGGGGAGCTGTTTTTT

size: NA
V: TRBV5-6
D: NA
J: TRBJ2-3
length: 17
CDR3: CASSLAIWEDVTDTQYF
DNA: TGTGCCAGCAGCTTGGCCATATGGGAGGACGTTACAGATACGCAGTATTTT

size: NA
V: TRBV28
D: NA
J: TRBJ2-6
length: 18
CDR3: CASSFGVTGRSGANVLTF
DNA: TGTGCCAGCAGTTTCGGGGTGACAGGCCGCTCTGGGGCCAACGTCCTGACTTTC